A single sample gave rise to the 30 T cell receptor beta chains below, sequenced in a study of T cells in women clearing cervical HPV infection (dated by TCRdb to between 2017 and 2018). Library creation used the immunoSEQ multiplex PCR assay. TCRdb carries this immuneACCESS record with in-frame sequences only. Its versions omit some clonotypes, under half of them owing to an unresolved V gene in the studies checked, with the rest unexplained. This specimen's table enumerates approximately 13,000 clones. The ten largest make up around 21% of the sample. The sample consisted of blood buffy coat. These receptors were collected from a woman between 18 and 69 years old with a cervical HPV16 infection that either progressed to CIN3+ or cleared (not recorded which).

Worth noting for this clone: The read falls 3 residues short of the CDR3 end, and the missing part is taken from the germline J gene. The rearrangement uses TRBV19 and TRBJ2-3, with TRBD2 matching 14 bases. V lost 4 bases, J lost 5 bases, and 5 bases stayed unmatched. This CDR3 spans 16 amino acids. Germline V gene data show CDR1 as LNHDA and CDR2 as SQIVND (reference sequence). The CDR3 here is CASSTGTSGGRDTQYF. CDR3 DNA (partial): TGTGCCAGTAGTACGGGGACTAGCGGGGGAAGAGATACG. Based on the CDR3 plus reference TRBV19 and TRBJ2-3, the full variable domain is DGGITQSPKYLFRKEGQNVTLSCEQNLNHDAMYWYRQDPGQGLRLIYYSQIVNDFQKGDIAEGYSVSREKKESFPLTVTSAQKNPTAFYLCASSTGTSGGRDTQYFGPGTRLTVL.

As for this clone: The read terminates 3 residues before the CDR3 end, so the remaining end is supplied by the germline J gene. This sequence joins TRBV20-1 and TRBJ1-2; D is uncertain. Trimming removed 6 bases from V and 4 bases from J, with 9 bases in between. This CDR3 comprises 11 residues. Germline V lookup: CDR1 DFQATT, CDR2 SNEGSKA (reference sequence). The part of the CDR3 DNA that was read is TGCAGTGCACATACAGCCTATGGC. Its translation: CSAHTAYG. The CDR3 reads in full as CSAHTAYGYTF.

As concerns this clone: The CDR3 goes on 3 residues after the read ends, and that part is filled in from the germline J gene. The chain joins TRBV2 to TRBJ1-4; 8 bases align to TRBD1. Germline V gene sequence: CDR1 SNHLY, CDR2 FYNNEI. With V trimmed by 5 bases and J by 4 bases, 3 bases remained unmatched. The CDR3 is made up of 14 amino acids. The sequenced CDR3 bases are TGTGCCAGCAGTTCAGGGGGCGTTAATGAAAAA. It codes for CASSSGGVNEK. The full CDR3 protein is CASSSGGVNEKLFF.

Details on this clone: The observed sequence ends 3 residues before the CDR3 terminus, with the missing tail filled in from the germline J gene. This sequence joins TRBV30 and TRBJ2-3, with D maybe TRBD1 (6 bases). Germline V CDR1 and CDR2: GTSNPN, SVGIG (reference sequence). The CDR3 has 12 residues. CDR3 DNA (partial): TGTGCCTGGAGTGAAGGGGGAGAGACG. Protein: CAWSEGGET. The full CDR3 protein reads CAWSEGGETQYF.

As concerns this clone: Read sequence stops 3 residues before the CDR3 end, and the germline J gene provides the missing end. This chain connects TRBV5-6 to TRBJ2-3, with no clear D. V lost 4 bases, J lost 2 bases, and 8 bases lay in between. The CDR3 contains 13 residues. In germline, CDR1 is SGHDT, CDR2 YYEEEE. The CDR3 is CASSLKPTDTQYF. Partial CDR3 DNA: TGTGCCAGCAGCCTGAAGCCCACAGATACG.

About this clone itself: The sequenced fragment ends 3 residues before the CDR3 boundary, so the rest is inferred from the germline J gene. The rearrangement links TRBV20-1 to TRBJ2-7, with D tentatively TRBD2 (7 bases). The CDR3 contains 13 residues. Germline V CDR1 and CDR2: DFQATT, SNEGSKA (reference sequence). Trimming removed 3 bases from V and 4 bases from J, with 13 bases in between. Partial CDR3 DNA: TGCAGTGCTAGTTGGGGGGGCGGATACGAG. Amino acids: CSASWGGGYE. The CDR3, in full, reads CSASWGGGYEQYF.

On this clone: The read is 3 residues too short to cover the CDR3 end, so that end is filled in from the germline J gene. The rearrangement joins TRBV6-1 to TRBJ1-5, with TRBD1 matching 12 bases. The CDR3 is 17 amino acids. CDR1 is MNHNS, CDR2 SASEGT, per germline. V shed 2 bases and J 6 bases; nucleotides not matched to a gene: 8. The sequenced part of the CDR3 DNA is TGTGCCAGCAGTGAACTGTTGGGACAGGGGGCTGTTCAGCCC. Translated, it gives CASSELLGQGAVQP. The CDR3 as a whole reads CASSELLGQGAVQPQHF.

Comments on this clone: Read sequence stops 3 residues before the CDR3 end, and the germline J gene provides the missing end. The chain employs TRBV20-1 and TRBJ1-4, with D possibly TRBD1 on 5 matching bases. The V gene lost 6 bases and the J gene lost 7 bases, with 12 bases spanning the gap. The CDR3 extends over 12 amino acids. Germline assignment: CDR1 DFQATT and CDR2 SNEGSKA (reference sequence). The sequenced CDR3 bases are TGCAGTGCGGCAGGGTTCCGTGAAAAA. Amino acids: CSAAGFREK. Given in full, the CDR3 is CSAAGFREKLFF.

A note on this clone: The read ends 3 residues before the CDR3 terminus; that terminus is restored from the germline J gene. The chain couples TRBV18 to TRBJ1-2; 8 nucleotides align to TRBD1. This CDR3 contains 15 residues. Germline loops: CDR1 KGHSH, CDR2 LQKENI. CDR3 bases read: TGTGCCAGCTCACCAATGGGGACAGGTCACAATGAC. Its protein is CASSPMGTGHND. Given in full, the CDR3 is CASSPMGTGHNDYTF.

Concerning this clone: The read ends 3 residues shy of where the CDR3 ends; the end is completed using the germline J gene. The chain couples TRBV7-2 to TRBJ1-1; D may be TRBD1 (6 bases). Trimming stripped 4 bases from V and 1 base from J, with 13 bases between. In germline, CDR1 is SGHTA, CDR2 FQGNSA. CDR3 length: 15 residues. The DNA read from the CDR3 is TGTGCCAGCAGCTCTCAGGGGAGGGCGAACACTGAA. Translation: CASSSQGRANTE. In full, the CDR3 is CASSSQGRANTEAFF.

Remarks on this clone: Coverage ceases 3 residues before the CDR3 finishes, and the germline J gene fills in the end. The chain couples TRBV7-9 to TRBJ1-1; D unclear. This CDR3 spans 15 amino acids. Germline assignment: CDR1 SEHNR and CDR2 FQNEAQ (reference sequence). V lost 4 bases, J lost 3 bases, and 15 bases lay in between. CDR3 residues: CASSSPSAAYTEAFF. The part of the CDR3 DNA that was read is TGTGCCAGCAGCTCCCCTAGCGCTGCGTACACTGAA.

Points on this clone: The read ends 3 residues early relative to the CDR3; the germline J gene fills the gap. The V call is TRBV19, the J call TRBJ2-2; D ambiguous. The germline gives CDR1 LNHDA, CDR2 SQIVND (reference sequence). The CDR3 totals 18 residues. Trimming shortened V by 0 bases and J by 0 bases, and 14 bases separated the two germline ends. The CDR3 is CASSIDPWRRANTGELFF. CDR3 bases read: TGTGCCAGTAGTATAGATCCCTGGCGTCGGGCGAACACCGGGGAG. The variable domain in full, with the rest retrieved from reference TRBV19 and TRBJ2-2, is DGGITQSPKYLFRKEGQNVTLSCEQNLNHDAMYWYRQDPGQGLRLIYYSQIVNDFQKGDIAEGYSVSREKKESFPLTVTSAQKNPTAFYLCASSIDPWRRANTGELFFGEGSRLTVL.

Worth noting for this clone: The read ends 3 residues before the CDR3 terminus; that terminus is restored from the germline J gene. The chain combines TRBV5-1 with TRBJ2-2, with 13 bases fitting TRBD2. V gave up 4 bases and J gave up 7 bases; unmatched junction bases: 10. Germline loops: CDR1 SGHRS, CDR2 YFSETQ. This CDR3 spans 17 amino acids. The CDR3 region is CASSTGTSGAGGGELFF. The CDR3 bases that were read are TGCGCCAGCAGCACCGGGACTAGCGGGGCTGGCGGCGGGGAG.

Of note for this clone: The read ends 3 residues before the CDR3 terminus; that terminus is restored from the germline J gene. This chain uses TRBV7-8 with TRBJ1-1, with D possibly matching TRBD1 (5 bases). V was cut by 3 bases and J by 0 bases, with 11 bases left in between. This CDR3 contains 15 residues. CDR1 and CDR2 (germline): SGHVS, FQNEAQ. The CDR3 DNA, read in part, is TGTGCCAGCAGCTTGGGGGGTTCCATGAACACTGAA. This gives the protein CASSLGGSMNTE. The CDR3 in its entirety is CASSLGGSMNTEAFF. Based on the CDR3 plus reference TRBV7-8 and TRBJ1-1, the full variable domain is GAGVSQSPRYKVAKRGQDVALRCDPISGHVSLFWYQQALGQGPEFLTYFQNEAQLDKSGLPSDRFFAERPEGSVSTLKIQRTQQEDSAVYLCASSLGGSMNTEAFFGQGTRLTVV.

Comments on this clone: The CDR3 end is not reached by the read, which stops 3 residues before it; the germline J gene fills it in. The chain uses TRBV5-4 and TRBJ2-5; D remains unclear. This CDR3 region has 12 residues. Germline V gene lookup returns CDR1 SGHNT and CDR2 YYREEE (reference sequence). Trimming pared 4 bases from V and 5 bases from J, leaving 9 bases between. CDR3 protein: CASSDFSETQYF. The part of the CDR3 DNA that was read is TGTGCCAGCAGCGATTTCAGTGAGACC.

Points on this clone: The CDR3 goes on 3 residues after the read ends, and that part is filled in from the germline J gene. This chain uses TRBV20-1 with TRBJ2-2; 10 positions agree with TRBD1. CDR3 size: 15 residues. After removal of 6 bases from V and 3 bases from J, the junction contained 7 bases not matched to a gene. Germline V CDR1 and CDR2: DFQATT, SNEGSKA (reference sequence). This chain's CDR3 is CSALDRGQDTGELFF. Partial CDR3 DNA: TGCAGTGCCCTCGACAGGGGGCAAGACACCGGGGAG.

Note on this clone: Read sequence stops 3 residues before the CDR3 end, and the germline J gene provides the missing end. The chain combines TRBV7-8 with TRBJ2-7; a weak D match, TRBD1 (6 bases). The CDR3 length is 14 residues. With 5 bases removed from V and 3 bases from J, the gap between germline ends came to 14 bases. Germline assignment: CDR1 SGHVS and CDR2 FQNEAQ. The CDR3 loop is CASSADRTSYEQYF. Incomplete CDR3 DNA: TGTGCCAGCAGCGCCGACAGGACGAGCTACGAG.

CDR3 residues: CASSFQRGLGEQFF. CDR3 DNA (partial): TGCGCCAGCAGCTTTCAGCGGGGGCTCGGTGAG. The chain links TRBV4-1 to TRBJ2-1; 8 nucleotides match TRBD2. The read falls 3 residues short of the CDR3 end, and the missing part is taken from the germline J gene. The CDR3 covers 14 residues. Germline lookup yields CDR1 MGHRA and CDR2 YSYEKL. After removal of 5 bases from V and 9 bases from J, the junction contained 9 bases not matched to a gene.

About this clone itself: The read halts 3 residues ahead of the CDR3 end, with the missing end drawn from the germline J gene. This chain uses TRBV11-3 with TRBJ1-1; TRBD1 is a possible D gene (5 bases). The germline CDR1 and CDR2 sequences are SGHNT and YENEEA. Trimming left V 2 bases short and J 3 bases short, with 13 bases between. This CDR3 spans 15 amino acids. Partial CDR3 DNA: TGTGCCAGCAGCTTAAAGACCAGGGCGGACACTGAA. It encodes CASSLKTRADTE. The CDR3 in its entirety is CASSLKTRADTEAFF.

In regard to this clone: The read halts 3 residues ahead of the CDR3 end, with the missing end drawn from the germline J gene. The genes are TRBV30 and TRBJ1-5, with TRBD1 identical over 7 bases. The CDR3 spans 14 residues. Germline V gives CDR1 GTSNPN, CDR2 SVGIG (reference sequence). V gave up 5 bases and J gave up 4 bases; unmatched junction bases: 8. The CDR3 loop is CAWGPGTANQPQHF. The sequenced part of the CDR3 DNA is TGTGCCTGGGGCCCCGGGACAGCTAATCAGCCC. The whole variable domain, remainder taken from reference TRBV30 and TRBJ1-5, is SQTIHQWPATLVQPVGSPLSLECTVEGTSNPNLYWYRQAAGRGLQLLFYSVGIGQISSEVPQNLSASRPQDRQFILSSKKLLLSDSGFYLCAWGPGTANQPQHFGDGTRLSIL.

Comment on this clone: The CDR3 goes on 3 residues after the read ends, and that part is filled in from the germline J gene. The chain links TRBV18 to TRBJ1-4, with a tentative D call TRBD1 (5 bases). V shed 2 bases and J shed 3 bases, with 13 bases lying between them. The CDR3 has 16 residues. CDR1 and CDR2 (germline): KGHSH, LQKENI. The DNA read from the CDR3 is TGTGCCAGCTCACCATTGGGGGGAAGTTCTAATGAAAAA. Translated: CASSPLGGSSNEK. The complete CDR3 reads CASSPLGGSSNEKLFF. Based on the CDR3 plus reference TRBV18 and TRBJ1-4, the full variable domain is NAGVMQNPRHLVRRRGQEARLRCSPMKGHSHVYWYRQLPEEGLKFMVYLQKENIIDESGMPKERFSAEFPKEGPSILRIQQVVRGDSAAYFCASSPLGGSSNEKLFFGSGTQLSVL.

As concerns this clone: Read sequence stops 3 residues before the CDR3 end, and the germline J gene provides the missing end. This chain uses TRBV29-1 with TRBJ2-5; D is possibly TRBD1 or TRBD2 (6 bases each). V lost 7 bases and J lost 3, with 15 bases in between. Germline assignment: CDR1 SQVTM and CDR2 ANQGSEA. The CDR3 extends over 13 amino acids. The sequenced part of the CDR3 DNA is TGCAGCGGGCGGGACACTAATAAAGAGACC. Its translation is CSGRDTNKET. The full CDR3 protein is CSGRDTNKETQYF.

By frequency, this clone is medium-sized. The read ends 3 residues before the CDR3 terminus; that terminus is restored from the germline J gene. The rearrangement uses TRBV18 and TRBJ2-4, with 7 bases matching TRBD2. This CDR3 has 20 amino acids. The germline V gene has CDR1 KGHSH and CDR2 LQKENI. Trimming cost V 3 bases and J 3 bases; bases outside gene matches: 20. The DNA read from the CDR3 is TGTGCCAGCTCACCGAGACCGCTAGCGGACCCGACCGGGGACAAAAACATT. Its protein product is CASSPRPLADPTGDKNI. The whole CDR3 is CASSPRPLADPTGDKNIQYF.

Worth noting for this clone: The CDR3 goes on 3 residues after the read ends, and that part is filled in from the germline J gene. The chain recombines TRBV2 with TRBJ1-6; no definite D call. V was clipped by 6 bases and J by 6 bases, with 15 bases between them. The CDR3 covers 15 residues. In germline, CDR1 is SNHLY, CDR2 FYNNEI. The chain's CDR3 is CASRARHPPNSPLHF. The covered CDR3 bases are TGTGCCAGCAGAGCCCGCCACCCCCCTAATTCACCC.

CDR3 loop: CSGGGQETQYF. The CDR3 bases that were read are TGCAGTGGGGGGGGGCAAGAGACG. V is TRBV20-1 and J is TRBJ2-3, with TRBD2 as a possible D gene (7 bases). The read ends 3 residues early relative to the CDR3; the germline J gene fills the gap. This CDR3 has 11 amino acids. Per germline, CDR1 DFQATT and CDR2 SNEGSKA (reference sequence).

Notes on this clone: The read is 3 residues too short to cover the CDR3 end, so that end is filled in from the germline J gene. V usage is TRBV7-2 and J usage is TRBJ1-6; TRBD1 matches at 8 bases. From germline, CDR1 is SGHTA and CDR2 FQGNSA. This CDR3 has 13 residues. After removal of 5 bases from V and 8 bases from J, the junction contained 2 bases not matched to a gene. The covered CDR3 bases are TGTGCCAGCAGCCCGGACAGGGATTCACCC. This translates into CASSPDRDSP. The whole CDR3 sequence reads CASSPDRDSPLHF.

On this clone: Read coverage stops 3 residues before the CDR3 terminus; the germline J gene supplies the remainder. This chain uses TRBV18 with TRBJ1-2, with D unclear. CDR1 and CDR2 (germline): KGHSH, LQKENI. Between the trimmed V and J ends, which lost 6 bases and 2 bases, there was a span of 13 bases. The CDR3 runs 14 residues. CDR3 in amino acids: CASSPAGQNYGYTF. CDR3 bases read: TGTGCCAGCTCCCCGGCGGGCCAGAACTATGGC.

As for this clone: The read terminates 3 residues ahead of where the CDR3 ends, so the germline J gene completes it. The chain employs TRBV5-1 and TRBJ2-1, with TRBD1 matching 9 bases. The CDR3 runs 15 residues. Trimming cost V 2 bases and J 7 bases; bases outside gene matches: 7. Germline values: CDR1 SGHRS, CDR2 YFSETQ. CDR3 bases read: TGCGCCAGCAGCTTTGGACAGGGGAGTATGAATGAG. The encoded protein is CASSFGQGSMNE. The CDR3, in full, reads CASSFGQGSMNEQFF.

Partial CDR3 DNA: TGCAGTGCTAGGGACGGGGGGGCCAAAGAGACG. Amino acid sequence: CSARDGGAKET. The CDR3 in full is CSARDGGAKETQYF. The chain is built from TRBV20-1 and TRBJ2-3; 8 bases fit TRBD2. Sequencing ends 3 residues short of the CDR3 end; the germline J gene provides the rest. There are 14 residues in the CDR3. Germline CDR1 reads DFQATT; CDR2 reads SNEGSKA (reference sequence).

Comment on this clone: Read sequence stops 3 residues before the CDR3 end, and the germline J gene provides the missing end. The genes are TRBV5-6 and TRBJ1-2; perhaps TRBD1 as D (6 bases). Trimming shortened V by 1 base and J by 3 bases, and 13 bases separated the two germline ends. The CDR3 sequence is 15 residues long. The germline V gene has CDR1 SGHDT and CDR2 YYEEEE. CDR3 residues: CASSLWQGIDYGYTF. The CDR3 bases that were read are TGTGCCAGCAGCTTGTGGCAGGGGATCGACTATGGC.